The 9 T cell receptor beta chains below all came from one sample that was sequenced in a study of identical twins. Each CDR3 protein is one row after TCRdb ran MiXCR on the 5' RACE reads. The data show approximately 500,000 distinct CDR3 sequences, roughly 24% seen once. This sample also appeared in a second study, on T cells expressing NK-cell markers.

The sequenced material came from CD4+ T cells sorted from blood. The receptors originated from a young woman in good health.

This CDR3 reads CASSRGTSGTREQYF. The CDR3 nucleotides read TGTGCCAGCAGCCGGGGGACTAGCGGAACTCGAGAGCAGTACTTC. The chain joins TRBV3-1 to TRBJ2-7, with 11 nucleotides matching TRBD2. The CDR3 extends over 15 amino acids. Germline V CDR1 and CDR2: LGHDT, YNNKEL (reference sequence). The V gene end was trimmed by 4 bases and the J gene end by 7 bases; junction bases not matched to a gene: 9.

The chain recombines TRBV5-1 with TRBJ2-2; tentatively, D is TRBD1 (5 bases). Trimming removed 0 bases at V and 7 bases at J, with 10 bases between. Germline assignment: CDR1 SGHRS and CDR2 YFSETQ. The CDR3 covers 14 residues. The CDR3 region is CASSLEGKVGELFF. The CDR3 nucleotides read TGCGCCAGCAGCTTGGAGGGGAAGGTCGGGGAGCTGTTTTTT.

V is TRBV7-9 and J is TRBJ1-1; D is unresolved. Deletions cut 7 bases from V and 6 bases from J, with 12 bases between. Germline V gene data show CDR1 as SEHNR and CDR2 as FQNEAQ (reference sequence). The CDR3 contains 12 residues. The CDR3 bases are TGTGCCAGCAACTCTCTGCCGGCTGAAGCTTTCTTT. Residues: CASNSLPAEAFF. Filled out from reference TRBV7-9 and TRBJ1-1, the complete variable domain reads DTGVSQNPRHKITKRGQNVTFRCDPISEHNRLYWYRQTLGQGPEFLTYFQNEAQLEKSRLLSDRFSAERPKGSFSTLEIQRTEQGDSAMYLCASNSLPAEAFFGQGTRLTVV.

This chain connects TRBV29-1 to TRBJ1-2; 7 bases agree with TRBD1. The CDR3 consists of 13 residues. Germline lookup yields CDR1 SQVTM and CDR2 ANQGSEA. After removal of 6 bases from V and 2 bases from J, the junction contained 6 bases not matched to a gene. As DNA, the CDR3 is TGCAGCGTCTCAGGGGGAGTCAACTATGGCTACACCTTC. It encodes CSVSGGVNYGYTF.

The chain joins TRBV15 to TRBJ2-1, with 9 bases that match TRBD2. The germline V gene has CDR1 LNHNV and CDR2 YYDKDF (reference sequence). This CDR3 is built from 17 residues. With V trimmed by 1 base and J by 7 bases, 11 bases remained unmatched. CDR3 protein: CATSRVLRTSVSNEQFF. DNA for the CDR3: TGTGCCACCAGCAGAGTTTTAAGGACTAGCGTTTCGAATGAGCAGTTCTTC.

This rearrangement joins TRBV29-1 to TRBJ2-2, with a tentative D call TRBD1 (5 bases). V dropped 7 bases and J dropped 7 bases, with 10 bases sitting between them. Germline V gene data show CDR1 as SQVTM and CDR2 as ANQGSEA. The CDR3 consists of 11 residues. CDR3 nucleotide sequence: TGCAGCGCCCAGGGCTTCGGGGAGCTGTTTTTT. Amino acids: CSAQGFGELFF.

CDR3 sequence (DNA): TGCGCCAGCAGCCTCGACGGGCCCTATGGCTACACCTTC. This translates into CASSLDGPYGYTF. V and J are TRBV5-1 and TRBJ1-2; D unresolved. The CDR3 is 13 amino acids. The germline V gene encodes CDR1 SGHRS and CDR2 YFSETQ. Trimming cost V 4 bases and J 4 bases, with 11 bases left between them.

This clonotype was observed a handful of times. The chain joins TRBV28 to TRBJ2-7, with TRBD1 identical over 7 bases. The CDR3 runs to 19 residues. V trimming: 3 bases; J trimming: 7 bases; junction bases outside the gene matches: 24. Germline V gene lookup returns CDR1 MDHEN and CDR2 SYDVKM. CDR3 DNA sequence: TGTGCCAGCAGTTTTCTGTCCTTCCGACAAAAAGACAGGGCCGGGGAGCAGTACTTC. It is translated as CASSFLSFRQKDRAGEQYF.

CDR3 loop: CSAHSDGTTNEKLFF. CDR3 sequence (DNA): TGCAGTGCTCATTCCGACGGCACAACTAATGAAAAACTGTTTTTT. This rearrangement joins TRBV20-1 to TRBJ1-4; D unresolved. V lost 5 bases and J lost 0, with 13 bases in between. Germline CDR1 and CDR2: DFQATT and SNEGSKA (reference sequence). The CDR3 runs to 15 residues.